The present TCR beta chain was sequenced within a study of shared T cell receptors in the human thymus. Here immunoSEQ multiplex PCR was the method, and the copy in TCRdb shows in-frame clones only, minus some. The data contain about 380,000 clones, 85% to 95% of them singletons. The germline CDR1 and CDR2 sequences are SGHDT and YYEEEE. The CDR3 spans 19 residues. V lost 0 bases, J lost 1 base, and 22 bases lay in between. Sequencing input: thymocytes. The source is a human donor. The rearrangement links TRBV5-6 to TRBJ2-5; tentatively, D is TRBD2 (5 bases). Here the CDR3 DNA reads TGTGCCAGCAGCTTGGGGTTCTACCCGGCGACTACCCTCCAAGAGACCCAGTACTTC. Translated: CASSLGFYPATTLQETQYF.